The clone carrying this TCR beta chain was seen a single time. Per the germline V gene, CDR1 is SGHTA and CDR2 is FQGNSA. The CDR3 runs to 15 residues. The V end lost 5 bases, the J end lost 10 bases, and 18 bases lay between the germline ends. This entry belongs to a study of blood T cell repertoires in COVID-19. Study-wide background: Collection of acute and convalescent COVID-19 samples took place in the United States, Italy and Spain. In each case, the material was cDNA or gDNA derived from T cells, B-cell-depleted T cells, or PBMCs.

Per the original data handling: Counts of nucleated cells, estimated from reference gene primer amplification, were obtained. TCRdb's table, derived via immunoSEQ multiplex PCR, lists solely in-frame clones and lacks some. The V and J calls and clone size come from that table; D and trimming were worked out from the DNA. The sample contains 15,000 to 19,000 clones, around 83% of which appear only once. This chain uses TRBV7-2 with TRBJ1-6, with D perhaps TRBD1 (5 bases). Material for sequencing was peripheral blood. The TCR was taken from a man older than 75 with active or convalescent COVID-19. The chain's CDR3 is CASSQGSQGYSPLHF. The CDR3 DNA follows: TGTGCCAGCAGCCAAGGGTCCCAGGGATACTCACCCCTCCACTTT.